Listed below are T cell receptor beta chains from one sample, sequenced in a study of blood T cell repertoires in COVID-19. Generated by immunoSEQ multiplex PCR, the TCRdb table keeps only in-frame clones and is missing some. The sample records around 450,000 clones, roughly 87% being singletons. Sequenced input: PBMCs or T cells enriched from blood (not recorded which). All receptors derive from a woman younger than 30 who had recovered from COVID-19. Both conserved end residues are part of each CDR3. D genes are given only for firm matches. Size values are once, few and many counts, or a class for expanded clones, and some rows have none.

v_gene: TRBV30; abundance: NA; j_gene: TRBJ2-1; d_gene: NA; CDR3aa: CAWSRRGTEQFF; CDR3nt: TGTGCCTGGAGTCGAAGGGGTACTGAGCAGTTCTTC
v_gene: TRBV28; abundance: NA; j_gene: TRBJ2-7; d_gene: NA; CDR3aa: CASSLPRLSSYEQYF; CDR3nt: TGTGCCAGCAGTTTACCCAGACTATCCTCCTACGAGCAGTACTTC
v_gene: TRBV12-3/TRBV12-4; abundance: NA; j_gene: TRBJ1-2; d_gene: NA; CDR3aa: CASSFKEDGGYTF; CDR3nt: TGTGCCAGCAGTTTCAAGGAGGATGGGGGCTACACCTTC
v_gene: TRBV7-2; abundance: NA; j_gene: TRBJ1-5; d_gene: NA; CDR3aa: CASSLWHDQPQHF; CDR3nt: TGTGCCAGCAGCTTGTGGCATGATCAGCCCCAGCATTTT
v_gene: TRBV6-1; abundance: NA; j_gene: TRBJ2-7; d_gene: NA; CDR3aa: CASSEWGSSYEQYF; CDR3nt: TGTGCCAGCAGTGAATGGGGCAGCTCCTACGAGCAGTACTTC
v_gene: TRBV28; abundance: few; j_gene: TRBJ1-1; d_gene: TRBD1; CDR3aa: CASRLWDREAFF; CDR3nt: TGTGCCAGCAGGTTATGGGACAGGGAAGCTTTCTTT
v_gene: TRBV2; abundance: NA; j_gene: TRBJ1-1; d_gene: TRBD1; CDR3aa: CASSQDRGYFPEAFF; CDR3nt: TGTGCCAGCAGTCAGGACAGGGGGTATTTTCCTGAAGCTTTCTTT
v_gene: TRBV4-1; abundance: NA; j_gene: TRBJ2-5; d_gene: NA; CDR3aa: CASSQDPGGEWDQYF; CDR3nt: TGCGCCAGCAGCCAAGATCCGGGCGGGGAATGGGACCAGTACTTC
v_gene: TRBV14; abundance: NA; j_gene: TRBJ2-7; d_gene: NA; CDR3aa: CASSLGQLGEQYF; CDR3nt: TGTGCCAGCAGCTTGGGACAATTAGGCGAGCAGTACTTC
v_gene: TRBV4-1; abundance: NA; j_gene: TRBJ2-5; d_gene: TRBD2; CDR3aa: CASSQGTSGFQETQYF; CDR3nt: TGCGCCAGCAGCCAGGGGACTAGCGGTTTCCAAGAGACCCAGTACTTC
v_gene: TRBV2; abundance: NA; j_gene: TRBJ2-7; d_gene: TRBD2; CDR3aa: CASFAPSGGIYF; CDR3nt: TGTGCCAGTTTCGCCCCCAGCGGGGGAATATACTTC
v_gene: TRBV19; abundance: NA; j_gene: TRBJ2-5; d_gene: TRBD2; CDR3aa: CASSIDGSGDGETQYF; CDR3nt: TGTGCCAGTAGTATAGATGGTAGCGGGGATGGAGAGACCCAGTACTTC
v_gene: TRBV6-5; abundance: NA; j_gene: TRBJ2-7; d_gene: NA; CDR3aa: CASSLGPSYEQYF; CDR3nt: TGTGCCAGCAGCCTTGGGCCGTCATACGAGCAGTACTTC
v_gene: TRBV30; abundance: NA; j_gene: TRBJ1-6; d_gene: NA; CDR3aa: CAWTKRGTTNSPLHF; CDR3nt: TGTGCCTGGACCAAGAGGGGGACGACCAATTCACCCCTCCACTTT
v_gene: TRBV6-5; abundance: NA; j_gene: TRBJ1-5; d_gene: TRBD1; CDR3aa: CASSSYRGPGQPQHF; CDR3nt: TGTGCCAGCAGTTCATACAGGGGGCCGGGGCAGCCCCAGCATTTT
v_gene: TRBV7-2; abundance: NA; j_gene: TRBJ2-5; d_gene: NA; CDR3aa: CASSLLVEETQYF; CDR3nt: TGTGCCAGCAGCTTATTAGTAGAAGAGACCCAGTACTTC
v_gene: TRBV5-1; abundance: NA; j_gene: TRBJ1-1; d_gene: NA; CDR3aa: CASSLAVINAEAFF; CDR3nt: TGCGCCAGCAGCTTGGCGGTAATCAACGCTGAAGCTTTCTTT
v_gene: TRBV6-6; abundance: NA; j_gene: TRBJ1-4; d_gene: NA; CDR3aa: CASTTPGQSNEKLFF; CDR3nt: TGTGCCAGCACCACCCCCGGACAGTCTAATGAAAAACTGTTTTTT
v_gene: TRBV5-1; abundance: NA; j_gene: TRBJ1-4; d_gene: NA; CDR3aa: CASSTRWQVSQLFF; CDR3nt: TGCGCCAGCAGCACCCGTTGGCAGGTAAGCCAACTGTTTTTT
v_gene: TRBV29-1; abundance: NA; j_gene: TRBJ1-2; d_gene: NA; CDR3aa: CSASDRTYGYTF; CDR3nt: TGCAGCGCTTCAGACAGGACCTATGGCTACACCTTC
v_gene: TRBV5-6; abundance: NA; j_gene: TRBJ1-4; d_gene: NA; CDR3aa: CASSGLIVSGDEKLFF; CDR3nt: TGTGCCAGCAGCGGTCTGATTGTGAGCGGGGATGAAAAACTGTTTTTT
v_gene: TRBV10-3; abundance: NA; j_gene: TRBJ1-2; d_gene: TRBD1; CDR3aa: CAITTGANYGYTF; CDR3nt: TGTGCCATCACGACAGGGGCTAACTATGGCTACACCTTC
v_gene: TRBV9; abundance: NA; j_gene: TRBJ1-4; d_gene: NA; CDR3aa: CASSVAQGRNEKLFF; CDR3nt: TGTGCCAGCAGCGTTGCACAGGGTAGGAATGAAAAACTGTTTTTT
v_gene: TRBV11-2; abundance: NA; j_gene: TRBJ2-3; d_gene: TRBD2; CDR3aa: CASSFGTSNANTQYF; CDR3nt: TGTGCCAGCAGCTTCGGGACTAGCAATGCAAATACGCAGTATTTT
v_gene: TRBV28; abundance: NA; j_gene: TRBJ2-7; d_gene: TRBD1; CDR3aa: CASSLTGSIYEQYF; CDR3nt: TGTGCCAGCAGTCTGACAGGGTCCATTTACGAGCAGTACTTC
v_gene: TRBV5-6; abundance: NA; j_gene: TRBJ1-2; d_gene: TRBD1; CDR3aa: CASSLGTGHGYTF; CDR3nt: TGTGCCAGCAGCTTGGGGACAGGGCACGGCTACACCTTC
v_gene: TRBV5-1; abundance: NA; j_gene: TRBJ2-3; d_gene: TRBD2; CDR3aa: CASSLAAGTSGARDTQYF; CDR3nt: TGCGCCAGCAGCTTGGCGGCCGGGACTAGCGGGGCAAGGGATACGCAGTATTTT
v_gene: TRBV28; abundance: NA; j_gene: TRBJ1-2; d_gene: NA; CDR3aa: CASSLASMGGSWGYTF; CDR3nt: TGTGCCAGCAGTTTAGCCTCAATGGGGGGATCGTGGGGCTACACCTTC
v_gene: TRBV5-6; abundance: few; j_gene: TRBJ1-4; d_gene: TRBD1; CDR3aa: CASSNRDRGGNEKLFF; CDR3nt: TGTGCCAGCAGCAACCGGGACAGGGGAGGTAATGAAAAACTGTTTTTT
v_gene: TRBV18; abundance: NA; j_gene: TRBJ1-6; d_gene: TRBD1; CDR3aa: CASSPASGQGWNSPLHF; CDR3nt: TGTGCCAGCTCACCGGCCTCCGGACAGGGTTGGAATTCACCCCTCCACTTT
v_gene: TRBV7-9; abundance: NA; j_gene: TRBJ2-5; d_gene: TRBD2; CDR3aa: CASSSSSGAYQETQYF; CDR3nt: TGTGCCAGCAGCTCATCTAGCGGGGCGTACCAAGAGACCCAGTACTTC
v_gene: TRBV27; abundance: NA; j_gene: TRBJ1-4; d_gene: TRBD1; CDR3aa: CASSHRGTDEKLFF; CDR3nt: TGTGCCAGCAGCCACAGGGGAACGGATGAAAAACTGTTTTTT
v_gene: TRBV19; abundance: NA; j_gene: TRBJ1-5; d_gene: NA; CDR3aa: CASSPVSGEFSNQPQHF; CDR3nt: TGTGCCAGTAGCCCCGTCAGCGGTGAATTTAGCAATCAGCCCCAGCATTTT
v_gene: TRBV30; abundance: NA; j_gene: TRBJ2-1; d_gene: NA; CDR3aa: CAWSVLLGSVF; CDR3nt: TGTGCCTGGAGTGTACTCCTAGGATCGGTCTTC
v_gene: TRBV2; abundance: few; j_gene: TRBJ2-1; d_gene: TRBD1; CDR3aa: CASTQGSWDEQFF; CDR3nt: TGTGCCAGCACACAGGGGTCTTGGGATGAGCAGTTCTTC
v_gene: TRBV4-1; abundance: NA; j_gene: TRBJ1-6; d_gene: TRBD1; CDR3aa: CASSQDGTVYNSPLHF; CDR3nt: TGCGCCAGCAGCCAAGATGGGACAGTCTATAATTCACCCCTCCACTTT
v_gene: TRBV27; abundance: NA; j_gene: TRBJ1-5; d_gene: NA; CDR3aa: CASSLNVDQPQHF; CDR3nt: TGTGCCAGCAGCCTAAACGTGGATCAGCCCCAGCATTTT
v_gene: TRBV27; abundance: NA; j_gene: TRBJ2-1; d_gene: NA; CDR3aa: CASRQLYNEQFF; CDR3nt: TGTGCCAGTCGACAGCTCTACAATGAGCAGTTCTTC
v_gene: TRBV10-3; abundance: many; j_gene: TRBJ2-7; d_gene: TRBD1; CDR3aa: CAISDRDSHPSSYEQYF; CDR3nt: TGTGCCATCAGTGACCGGGACAGCCACCCCTCCTCCTACGAGCAGTACTTC
v_gene: TRBV30; abundance: NA; j_gene: TRBJ2-5; d_gene: NA; CDR3aa: CAWAGLLSQYF; CDR3nt: TGTGCCTGGGCAGGGCTCCTGTCCCAGTACTTC
v_gene: TRBV7-8; abundance: once; j_gene: TRBJ2-5; d_gene: NA; CDR3aa: CASTLHWLEGETQYF; CDR3nt: TGTGCCAGCACCTTGCATTGGTTAGAGGGAGAGACCCAGTACTTC
v_gene: TRBV14; abundance: NA; j_gene: TRBJ1-3; d_gene: TRBD1; CDR3aa: CASSQDGRGRNTIYF; CDR3nt: TGTGCCAGCAGCCAAGATGGCAGGGGGCGAAACACCATATATTTT
v_gene: TRBV2; abundance: NA; j_gene: TRBJ1-1; d_gene: TRBD1; CDR3aa: CASSEGTANTEAFF; CDR3nt: TGTGCCAGCAGCGAAGGGACAGCGAACACTGAAGCTTTCTTT
v_gene: TRBV11-2; abundance: few; j_gene: TRBJ1-4; d_gene: TRBD1; CDR3aa: CASSFPGGEDEKLFF; CDR3nt: TGTGCCAGCAGCTTCCCAGGGGGCGAGGATGAAAAACTGTTTTTT
v_gene: TRBV27; abundance: NA; j_gene: TRBJ2-7; d_gene: TRBD1; CDR3aa: CASSPGQGYEQYF; CDR3nt: TGTGCCAGCAGCCCGGGACAGGGCTACGAGCAGTACTTC
v_gene: TRBV5-1; abundance: NA; j_gene: TRBJ2-5; d_gene: TRBD1; CDR3aa: CASSLGVTGDRETQYF; CDR3nt: TGCGCCAGCAGCTTGGGGGTGACAGGGGATCGGGAGACCCAGTACTTC
v_gene: TRBV7-9; abundance: NA; j_gene: TRBJ2-5; d_gene: TRBD1; CDR3aa: CASSLRGGETQYF; CDR3nt: TGTGCCAGCAGCTTACGAGGGGGCGAGACCCAGTACTTC
v_gene: TRBV7-2; abundance: NA; j_gene: TRBJ2-7; d_gene: TRBD2; CDR3aa: CASSSQLAGGSHEQYF; CDR3nt: TGTGCCAGCAGCTCCCAACTGGCGGGGGGGTCTCACGAGCAGTACTTC
v_gene: TRBV20-1; abundance: NA; j_gene: TRBJ1-1; d_gene: NA; CDR3aa: CSARDMRVAFF; CDR3nt: TGCAGTGCTAGAGATATGAGGGTAGCTTTCTTT
v_gene: TRBV30; abundance: once; j_gene: TRBJ2-7; d_gene: TRBD1; CDR3aa: CAWRDRERAYEQYF; CDR3nt: TGTGCCTGGAGGGACAGGGAGAGGGCCTACGAGCAGTACTTC
v_gene: TRBV7-8; abundance: once; j_gene: TRBJ2-2; d_gene: NA; CDR3aa: CASSPRRSDTGELFF; CDR3nt: TGTGCCAGCAGCCCGAGGAGGTCTGACACCGGGGAGCTGTTTTTT
v_gene: TRBV5-1; abundance: NA; j_gene: TRBJ2-2; d_gene: NA; CDR3aa: CASSLGHQAGELFF; CDR3nt: TGCGCCAGCAGCTTGGGTCACCAGGCCGGGGAGCTGTTTTTT
v_gene: TRBV10-2; abundance: NA; j_gene: TRBJ2-7; d_gene: NA; CDR3aa: CASSPRAYEQYF; CDR3nt: TGCGCCAGCAGCCCCAGAGCGTACGAGCAGTACTTC
v_gene: TRBV6-4; abundance: NA; j_gene: TRBJ1-6; d_gene: NA; CDR3aa: CASAAGLDNSPLHF; CDR3nt: TGTGCCAGCGCCGCAGGACTGGATAATTCACCCCTCCACTTT
v_gene: TRBV5-1; abundance: NA; j_gene: TRBJ1-6; d_gene: NA; CDR3aa: CASSLMGVADYNSPLHF; CDR3nt: TGCGCCAGCAGCTTGATGGGTGTAGCGGATTATAATTCACCCCTCCACTTT
v_gene: TRBV18; abundance: NA; j_gene: TRBJ2-5; d_gene: NA; CDR3aa: CASSQQRGTSFQETQYF; CDR3nt: TGTGCCAGCTCACAACAGAGGGGGACATCCTTCCAAGAGACCCAGTACTTC
v_gene: TRBV2; abundance: NA; j_gene: TRBJ1-3; d_gene: TRBD1; CDR3aa: CASSEQGQGSGNTIYF; CDR3nt: TGTGCCAGCAGTGAACAAGGACAGGGATCTGGAAACACCATATATTTT
v_gene: TRBV5-8; abundance: NA; j_gene: TRBJ1-1; d_gene: NA; CDR3aa: CASSLWYGNTEAFF; CDR3nt: TGTGCCAGCAGCTTGTGGTACGGTAACACTGAAGCTTTCTTT
v_gene: TRBV28; abundance: NA; j_gene: TRBJ2-1; d_gene: TRBD2; CDR3aa: CASRPPESGGANEQFF; CDR3nt: TGTGCCAGCAGGCCTCCGGAGAGCGGGGGGGCAAATGAGCAGTTCTTC